Included here is one TCR beta chain sequence, with context. This sample is drawn from a study of T-cell memory formation after mild COVID-19. Study in general: TCR clusters were largely donor specific.

CDR1 and CDR2 (germline): LGHNA, YSLEER. The V gene lost 1 base and the J gene lost 6 bases, with 14 bases spanning the gap. The CDR3 sequence is 15 residues long. TCRalpha and TCRbeta libraries used 5'RACE with constant-segment primers and UMIs. One entry per CDR3 protein results from TCRdb running MiXCR on the 5' RACE reads. This table has 85,000 to 130,000 distinct CDR3 sequences, roughly 11% appearing once. Sequencing was done on a sample of PBMCs or a T cell subset sorted from them (not recorded which). This receptor was taken from a man aged 18 to 30 who had mild COVID-19 (a few samples of this study predate the infection). Cell type and time point are not known. The genes are TRBV4-3 and TRBJ2-3; D could derive from TRBD1 or TRBD2 (6 bases each). CDR3 in amino acids: CASSQGKRGLDTQYF. CDR3 nucleotides: TGCGCCAGCAGCCAAGGAAAACGGGGGCTGGATACGCAGTATTTT.